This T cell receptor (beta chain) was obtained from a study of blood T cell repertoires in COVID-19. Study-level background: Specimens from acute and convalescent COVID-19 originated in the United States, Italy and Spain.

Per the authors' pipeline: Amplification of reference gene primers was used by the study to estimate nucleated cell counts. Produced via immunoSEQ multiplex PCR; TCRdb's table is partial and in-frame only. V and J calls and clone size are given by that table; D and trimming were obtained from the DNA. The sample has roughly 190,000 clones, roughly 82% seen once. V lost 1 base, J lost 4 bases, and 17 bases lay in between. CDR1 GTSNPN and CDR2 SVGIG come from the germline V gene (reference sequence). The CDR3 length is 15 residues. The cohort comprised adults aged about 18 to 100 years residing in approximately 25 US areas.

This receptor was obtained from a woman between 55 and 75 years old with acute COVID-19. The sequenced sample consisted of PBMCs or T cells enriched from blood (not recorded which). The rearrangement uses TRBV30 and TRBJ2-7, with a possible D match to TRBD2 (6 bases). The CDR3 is CAWSAELGRTYEQYF. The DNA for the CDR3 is TGTGCCTGGAGTGCAGAATTAGGGAGGACTTACGAGCAGTACTTC.